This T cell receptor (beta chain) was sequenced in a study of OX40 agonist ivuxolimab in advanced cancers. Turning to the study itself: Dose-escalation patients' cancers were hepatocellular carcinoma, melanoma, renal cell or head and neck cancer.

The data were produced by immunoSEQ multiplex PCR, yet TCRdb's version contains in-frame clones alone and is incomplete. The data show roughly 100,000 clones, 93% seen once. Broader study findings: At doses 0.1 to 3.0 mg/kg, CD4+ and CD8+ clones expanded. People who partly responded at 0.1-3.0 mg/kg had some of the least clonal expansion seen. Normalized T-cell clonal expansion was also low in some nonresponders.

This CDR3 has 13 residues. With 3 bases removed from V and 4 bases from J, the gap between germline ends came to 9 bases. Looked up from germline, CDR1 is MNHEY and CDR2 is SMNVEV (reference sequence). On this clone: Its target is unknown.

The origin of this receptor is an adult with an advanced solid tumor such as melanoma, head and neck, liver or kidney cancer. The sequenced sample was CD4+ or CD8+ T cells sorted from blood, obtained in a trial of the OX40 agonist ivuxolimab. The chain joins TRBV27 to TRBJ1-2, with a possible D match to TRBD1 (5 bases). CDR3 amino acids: CASSLQGSYGYTF. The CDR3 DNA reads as TGTGCCAGCAGTTTGCAGGGTAGCTATGGCTACACCTTC.